The T cell receptor (beta chain) under discussion was sequenced for a study of blood T cell repertoires in COVID-19. Sequenced by immunoSEQ multiplex PCR; TCRdb stores in-frame clones only, minus some. The repertoire includes 95,000 to 100,000 clones, 90% to 95% of them detected once, and roughly 17% sits in the top ten. Trimming shortened V by 3 bases and J by 1 base, and 12 bases separated the two germline ends. Germline V gives CDR1 SGHVS, CDR2 FNYEAQ. This CDR3 spans 15 amino acids. The chain recombines TRBV7-6 with TRBJ1-1; D not certain. The sequencing sample was made of peripheral blood. This receptor was obtained from a middle-aged man with acute or convalescent COVID-19. CDR3 bases: TGTGCCAGCAGCTTGGAGTCGGGAAGGAACACTGAAGCTTTCTTT. It yields the protein CASSLESGRNTEAFF. The full variable domain, in which reference TRBV7-6 and TRBJ1-1 provide the parts outside the CDR3, is GAGVSQSPRYKVTKRGQDVALRCDPISGHVSLYWYRQALGQGPEFLTYFNYEAQQDKSGLPNDRFSAERPEGSISTLTIQRTEQRDSAMYRCASSLESGRNTEAFFGQGTRLTVV.